These 26 T cell receptor beta chains share one sample of origin, sequenced in a study of vaccination and CD4 T cells after COVID-19. As for time point: late sampling 161 to 241 days after vaccination in a few convalescent patients. The sample's treatment: roughly 11-day PBMC culture with coronavirus spike peptide pools or control peptides (ViraFEST assay). Cultured CD4+ T cell DNA was sequenced using the Oncomine TCR Beta short-read assay. TCRdb recomputed calls from the PCR reads with MiXCR, one row per CDR3 protein. This table has roughly 15,000 distinct CDR3 sequences, over 45% appearing once. Antigen specificity for these receptors is unknown. Here the sequenced sample was CD4+ T cells from blood, cultured in vitro, taken about 7 months after SARS-CoV-2 vaccination. The receptors stem from a human donor who had recovered from COVID-19.

The chain is built from TRBV11-3 and TRBJ2-7; the D gene is possibly TRBD1 (7 bases). V was trimmed by 5 bases and J by 6 bases, leaving 11 bases between them. The CDR3 is 12 residues long. Germline CDR1 reads SGHNT; CDR2 reads YENEEA. CDR3 loop: CASSTQGGEQYF. Written as DNA, the CDR3 is TGTGCCAGCAGCACCCAGGGGGGCGAGCAGTACTTC.

This rearrangement joins TRBV7-6 to TRBJ1-1, with D possibly matching TRBD1 (6 bases). CDR1 and CDR2 from the germline V gene are SGHVS and FNYEAQ. The V gene lost 2 bases and the J gene lost 4 bases, with 14 bases spanning the gap. This CDR3 is 15 amino acids long. This CDR3 is CASSLRRGGGTEAFF. The DNA for the CDR3 is TGTGCCAGCAGCTTAAGGAGGGGGGGTGGCACTGAAGCTTTCTTT.

In this sample, this clonotype turned up a few times. The V and J genes are TRBV7-6 and TRBJ1-2, with D unresolved. This CDR3 spans 13 amino acids. V lost 4 bases and J 0 bases, leaving 6 bases between the germline ends. Germline-derived CDR1 and CDR2 are SGHVS and FNYEAQ. CDR3 sequence: CASSSYANYGYTF. As DNA, the CDR3 is TGTGCCAGCAGCTCCTATGCTAACTATGGCTACACCTTC.

The chain employs TRBV7-8 and TRBJ1-5; TRBD1 might be the D (5 bases). The CDR3 spans 15 residues. V dropped 6 bases and J dropped 2 bases, with 14 bases sitting between them. Germline CDR1 is SGHVS and CDR2 is FQNEAQ. The CDR3 loop is CASSYQGIGNQPQHF. CDR3 bases: TGTGCCAGCAGTTATCAGGGAATCGGCAATCAGCCCCAGCATTTT.

The chain links TRBV7-2 to TRBJ1-1, with a possible D match to TRBD1 (6 bases). The length of the CDR3 is 12 residues. CDR1 SGHTA and CDR2 FQGNSA come from the germline V gene. V lost 3 bases, J lost 8 bases, and 10 bases lay in between. The CDR3, as DNA: TGTGCCAGCAGCTTCGGGACAAGGGAAGCTTTCTTT. Translated: CASSFGTREAFF.

The rearrangement links TRBV15 to TRBJ2-1; 8 bases fit TRBD2. Germline V gives CDR1 LNHNV, CDR2 YYDKDF (reference sequence). V gave up 1 base and J gave up 9 bases; unmatched junction bases: 14. The CDR3 covers 17 residues. CDR3 sequence: CATSRALGAGVAAEQFF. CDR3 sequence (DNA): TGTGCCACCAGCAGAGCCCTAGGAGCGGGAGTCGCCGCTGAGCAGTTCTTC.

The chain recombines TRBV12-3 or TRBV12-4 with TRBJ2-5; possibly TRBD1 for D (6 bases). The CDR3 is 12 amino acids. V gave up 6 bases and J gave up 4 bases, with 9 bases separating them. The CDR3 protein is CASRDSRETQYF. The CDR3 DNA is TGTGCCAGCAGGGACAGTCGAGAGACCCAGTACTTC.

The chain has TRBV11-3 and TRBJ2-7; the D gene is possibly TRBD2 (5 bases). The CDR3 covers 13 residues. Trimming removed 5 bases from V and 2 bases from J, with 10 bases in between. From germline, CDR1 is SGHNT and CDR2 YENEEA. CDR3 region: CASSEGAPYEQYF. Here the CDR3 DNA reads TGTGCCAGCAGCGAGGGCGCGCCCTACGAGCAGTACTTC.

This clonotype has only a few counts. The genes are TRBV20-1 and TRBJ2-1; unclear D gene. V was cut by 4 bases and J by 6 bases, with 13 bases left in between. The germline V gene has CDR1 DFQATT and CDR2 SNEGSKA (reference sequence). The CDR3 loop spans 13 amino acids. In DNA, the CDR3 is TGCAGTGCTACGGACCTAGTCCCCAATGAGCAGTTCTTC. It is translated as CSATDLVPNEQFF.

This clonotype was counted only a few times. The CDR3 DNA reads as TGTGCCAGCAGCTTAGACAGGGCGCCCCAGCATTTT. Translation: CASSLDRAPQHF. This chain links TRBV7-8 with TRBJ1-5; a possible D gene is TRBD1 (6 bases). The V end lost 1 base, the J end lost 9 bases, and 7 bases lay between the germline ends. Per germline, CDR1 SGHVS and CDR2 FQNEAQ. The CDR3 loop spans 12 amino acids.

In its sample, this clonotype was seen a few times. The chain employs TRBV6-1 and TRBJ2-5, with TRBD2 identical over 9 bases. The ends lost 4 bases at V and 5 bases at J; junction bases unmatched: 11. The CDR3 has 16 amino acids. Germline-derived CDR1 and CDR2 are MNHNS and SASEGT. The CDR3 sequence is CASSVPRGGGVETQYF. The CDR3 DNA reads TGTGCCAGCAGTGTCCCCCGCGGGGGGGGAGTGGAGACCCAGTACTTC.

This chain links TRBV19 with TRBJ2-1, with D unresolved. Trimming removed 3 bases from V and 1 base from J, with 13 bases in between. CDR1 is LNHDA and CDR2 is SQIVND in the germline V gene (reference sequence). This CDR3 region has 16 residues. The CDR3 bases are TGTGCCAGTAGTATTCGGAGTACCCTTTCCTACAATGAGCAGTTCTTC. Translating it yields CASSIRSTLSYNEQFF.

V gene TRBV20-1 combines with J gene TRBJ2-7; 10 bases map to TRBD2. The germline V gene has CDR1 DFQATT and CDR2 SNEGSKA (reference sequence). The CDR3 is 15 amino acids. J lost 3 bases, V lost 2 bases, and 7 bases had no gene match. The CDR3 DNA sequence: TGCAGTGCTAGATCCGCTAGCGGGGGATTCTACGAGCAGTACTTC. Protein sequence: CSARSASGGFYEQYF.

J is TRBJ2-1 and V is TRBV7-3, with D perhaps matching TRBD1 (6 bases). The CDR3 has 14 amino acids. Trimming cost V 5 bases and J 6 bases, with 14 bases left between them. Germline assignment: CDR1 SGHTA and CDR2 FQGTGA. The CDR3 loop reads CASSRQQGSNEQFF. CDR3 nucleotide sequence: TGTGCCAGCAGCCGGCAGCAGGGGAGCAATGAGCAGTTCTTC. Full variable domain (remainder filled in from reference TRBV7-3 and TRBJ2-1): GAGVSQTPSNKVTEKGKYVELRCDPISGHTALYWYRQSLGQGPEFLIYFQGTGAADDSGLPNDRFFAVRPEGSVSTLKIQRTERGDSAVYLCASSRQQGSNEQFFGPGTRLTVL.

The rearrangement uses TRBV20-1 and TRBJ2-7, with TRBD1 as a possible D gene (6 bases). Germline V gene sequence: CDR1 DFQATT, CDR2 SNEGSKA (reference sequence). Trimming took 1 base from V and 7 from J, leaving 14 bases between them. CDR3 length: 13 residues. The CDR3 coding sequence is TGCAGTGCTAGAGGTCAGGGGATGAGAGAGCAGTACTTC. This sequence encodes CSARGQGMREQYF.

The rearrangement links TRBV7-2 to TRBJ2-3, with D possibly TRBD1 on 5 matching bases. Germline V gene data show CDR1 as SGHTA and CDR2 as FQGNSA. The length of the CDR3 is 14 residues. V shed 5 bases and J shed 6 bases, with 15 bases lying between them. The CDR3 DNA sequence: TGTGCCAGCAGCGGTCAGGGTACCGGGGATACGCAGTATTTT. Its protein is CASSGQGTGDTQYF.

The chain uses TRBV11-3 and TRBJ2-3; no firm D call. The V and J ends lost 2 bases and 2 bases respectively, with 5 bases between them. The CDR3 sequence is 13 residues long. The V gene's germline CDR1 is SGHNT and CDR2 YENEEA. CDR3 sequence reads: CASSLPSTDTQYF. The CDR3 DNA sequence: TGTGCCAGCAGCTTACCGTCCACAGATACGCAGTATTTT.

The chain is built from TRBV6-1 and TRBJ1-2, with D possibly matching TRBD1 (5 bases). The CDR3 totals 12 residues. Trimming shortened V by 10 bases and J by 3 bases, and 12 bases separated the two germline ends. CDR1 is MNHNS, CDR2 SASEGT, per germline. CDR3 coding DNA: TGTGCCACCCAGGGTTGGGACTATGGCTACACCTTC. Encoded protein: CATQGWDYGYTF.

The chain uses TRBV10-3 and TRBJ1-1; D possibly corresponds to TRBD1 (6 bases). V shed 6 bases and J shed 1 base, with 12 bases lying between them. This CDR3 spans 14 amino acids. Germline V gives CDR1 ENHRY, CDR2 SYGVKD. In nucleotides, the CDR3 is TGTGCCATCAGGGCAGGGGCTGAGAACACTGAAGCTTTCTTT. Protein product: CAIRAGAENTEAFF.

This clonotype was counted a single time. The chain uses TRBV7-2 and TRBJ2-2; 7 bases align to TRBD1. V shed 0 bases, J shed 4 bases, and the junction held 5 bases outside the gene matches. The CDR3 runs 16 residues. Germline V lookup: CDR1 SGHTA, CDR2 FQGNSA. CDR3 in DNA: TGTGCCAGCAGCTTAGCGTTCCAGGGGGTCACCGGGGAGCTGTTTTTT. It codes for CASSLAFQGVTGELFF.

The J gene is TRBJ2-3, the V gene TRBV7-8, with 9 bases that match TRBD2. This CDR3 has 19 amino acids. Trimming at V came to 2 bases and at J to 0 bases, leaving 12 bases not matched to a gene. Germline assignment: CDR1 SGHVS and CDR2 FQNEAQ. CDR3 DNA sequence: TGTGCCAGCAGCTTACAGTCGCTAGCGGGGAGGCTAAGCACAGATACGCAGTATTTT. This sequence encodes CASSLQSLAGRLSTDTQYF. Drawing the rest from reference TRBV7-8 and TRBJ2-3, the complete variable domain is GAGVSQSPRYKVAKRGQDVALRCDPISGHVSLFWYQQALGQGPEFLTYFQNEAQLDKSGLPSDRFFAERPEGSVSTLKIQRTQQEDSAVYLCASSLQSLAGRLSTDTQYFGPGTRLTVL.

J is TRBJ2-7 and V is TRBV7-2; 8 positions agree with TRBD2. Germline CDR1 is SGHTA and CDR2 is FQGNSA. This CDR3 is built from 14 residues. J lost 2 bases, V lost 5 bases, and 5 bases had no gene match. The CDR3 DNA reads TGTGCCAGCAGCCACCCGGGACTAGCCTACGAGCAGTACTTC. Protein sequence: CASSHPGLAYEQYF.

V is TRBV4-1 and J is TRBJ1-2; no clear D gene. The V and J ends lost 1 base and 4 bases respectively, with 10 bases between them. Germline assignment: CDR1 MGHRA and CDR2 YSYEKL. The CDR3 covers 14 residues. This chain's CDR3 is CASSQVPGIYGYTF. CDR3 DNA sequence: TGCGCCAGCAGCCAAGTCCCGGGGATCTATGGCTACACCTTC.

The J gene is TRBJ2-1, the V gene TRBV20-1; D call uncertain. This CDR3 spans 16 amino acids. The V end was cut by 3 bases, the J end by 3 bases, with 18 bases between. From germline, CDR1 is DFQATT and CDR2 SNEGSKA (reference sequence). CDR3 residues: CSASKPAAPHYNEQFF. The CDR3 DNA reads TGCAGTGCTAGTAAGCCGGCAGCTCCCCACTACAATGAGCAGTTCTTC.

In its sample, this clonotype is medium-sized. The chain links TRBV20-1 to TRBJ1-5, with a tentative D call TRBD1 (5 bases). Germline V gene data show CDR1 as DFQATT and CDR2 as SNEGSKA (reference sequence). Trimming shortened V by 5 bases and J by 5 bases, and 10 bases separated the two germline ends. The CDR3 is made up of 12 amino acids. For the CDR3, the DNA is TGCAGTGCTGGCAGGGTTGATCAGCCCCAGCATTTT. It encodes CSAGRVDQPQHF.

The J gene is TRBJ1-2, the V gene TRBV5-8; D perhaps matches TRBD1 (5 bases). Trimming shortened V by 5 bases and J by 4 bases, and 12 bases separated the two germline ends. This CDR3 is 13 amino acids long. Germline assignment: CDR1 SGHTS and CDR2 YDEGEE. The CDR3 reads CASSYDRIYGYTF. The CDR3 region has the DNA TGTGCCAGCAGTTACGACAGAATCTATGGCTACACCTTC.